This T cell receptor (beta chain) was documented in a study of post-analysis software for immune sequencing data. For the study at large: The disease courses covered relapsing-remitting, secondary progressive and progressive-relapsing multiple sclerosis. Study results and limitations: Samples made in the same batch grouped tightly together by F measure. Five TRBV segments were more frequent in patients than controls; TRBV5-6, TRBV5-1 and TRBV20-1 belonged to this group. Relative to controls, patients with multiple sclerosis showed significantly lower normalized Chao1 diversity.

This CDR3 is 15 amino acids long. V was shortened by 4 bases and J by 5 bases, with 15 bases between the two germline ends. There are a few counts of this clonotype. Its cognate antigen is unknown. Unique molecular identifiers were present in the TCR beta cDNA libraries. TCRdb processed the PCR reads anew with MiXCR; each CDR3 protein has one entry. The sample comprises 450,000 to 700,000 distinct CDR3 sequences, around 47% of which are singletons, and around 1.7% rests with the top ten. This rearrangement joins TRBV12-3 or TRBV12-4 to TRBJ1-5; D is possibly TRBD1 (6 bases). Sequencing was carried out using blood. This clonotype was obtained from a girl aged 5-17 years with multiple sclerosis. The CDR3 spells CASSWNRVGDQPQHF. The CDR3 DNA sequence: TGTGCCAGCAGTTGGAACAGGGTCGGCGATCAGCCCCAGCATTTT.